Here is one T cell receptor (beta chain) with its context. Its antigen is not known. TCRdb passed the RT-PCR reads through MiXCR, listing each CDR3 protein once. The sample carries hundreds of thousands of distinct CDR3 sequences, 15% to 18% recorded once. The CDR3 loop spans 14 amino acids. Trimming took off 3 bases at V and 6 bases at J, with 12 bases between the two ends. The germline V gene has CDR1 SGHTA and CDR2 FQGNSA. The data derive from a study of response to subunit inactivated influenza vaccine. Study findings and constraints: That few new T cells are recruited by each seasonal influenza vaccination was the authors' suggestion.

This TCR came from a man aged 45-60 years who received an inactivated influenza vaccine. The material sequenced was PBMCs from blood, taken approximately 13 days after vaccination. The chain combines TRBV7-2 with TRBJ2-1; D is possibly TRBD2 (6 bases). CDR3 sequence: CASSLGLQGNEQFF. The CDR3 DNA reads TGTGCCAGCAGCTTGGGACTCCAGGGCAATGAGCAGTTCTTC.